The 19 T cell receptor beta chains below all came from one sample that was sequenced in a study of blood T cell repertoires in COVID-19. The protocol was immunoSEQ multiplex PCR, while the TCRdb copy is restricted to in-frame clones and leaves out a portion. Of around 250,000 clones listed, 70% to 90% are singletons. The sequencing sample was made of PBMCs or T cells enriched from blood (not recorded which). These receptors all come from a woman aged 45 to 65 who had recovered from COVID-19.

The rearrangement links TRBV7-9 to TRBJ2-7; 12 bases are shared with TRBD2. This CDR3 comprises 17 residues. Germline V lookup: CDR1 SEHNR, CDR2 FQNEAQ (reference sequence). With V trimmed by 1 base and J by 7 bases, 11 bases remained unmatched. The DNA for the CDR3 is TGTGCCAGCAGCTTAGTGACTAGCGGGAGCTTATCGGGTGAGCAGTACTTC. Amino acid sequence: CASSLVTSGSLSGEQYF.

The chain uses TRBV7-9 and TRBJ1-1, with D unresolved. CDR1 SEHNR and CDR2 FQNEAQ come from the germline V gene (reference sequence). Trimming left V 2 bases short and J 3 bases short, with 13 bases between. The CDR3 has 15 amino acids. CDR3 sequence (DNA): TGTGCCAGCAGCTTATTCTCAGGCCGCTACACTGAAGCTTTCTTT. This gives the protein CASSLFSGRYTEAFF.

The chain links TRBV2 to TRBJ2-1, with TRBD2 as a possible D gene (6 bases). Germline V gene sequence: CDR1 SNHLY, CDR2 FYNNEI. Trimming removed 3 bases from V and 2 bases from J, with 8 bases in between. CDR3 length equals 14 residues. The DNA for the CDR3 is TGTGCCAGCAGTGACAGGGAGGCCTACAATGAGCAGTTCTTC. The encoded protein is CASSDREAYNEQFF.

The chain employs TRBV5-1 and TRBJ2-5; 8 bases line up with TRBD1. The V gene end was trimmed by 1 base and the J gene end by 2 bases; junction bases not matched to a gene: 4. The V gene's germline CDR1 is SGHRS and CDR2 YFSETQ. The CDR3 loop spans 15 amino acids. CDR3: CASSLWTGPQETQYF. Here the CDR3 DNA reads TGCGCCAGCAGCTTGTGGACAGGGCCTCAAGAGACCCAGTACTTC.

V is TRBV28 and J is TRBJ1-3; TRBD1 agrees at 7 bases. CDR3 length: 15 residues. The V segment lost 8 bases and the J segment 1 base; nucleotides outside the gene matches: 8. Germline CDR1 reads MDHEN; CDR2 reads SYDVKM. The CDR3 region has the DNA TGTGCCAGCGGAACCGGGACAGTATCTGGAAACACCATATATTTT. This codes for CASGTGTVSGNTIYF.

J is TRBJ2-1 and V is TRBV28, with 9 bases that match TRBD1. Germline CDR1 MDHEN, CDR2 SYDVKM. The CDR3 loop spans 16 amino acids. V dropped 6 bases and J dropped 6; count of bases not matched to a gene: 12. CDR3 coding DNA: TGTGCCAGCAGGTCCACAGGGGGCTGGTTCAGCAATGAGCAGTTCTTC. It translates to CASRSTGGWFSNEQFF.

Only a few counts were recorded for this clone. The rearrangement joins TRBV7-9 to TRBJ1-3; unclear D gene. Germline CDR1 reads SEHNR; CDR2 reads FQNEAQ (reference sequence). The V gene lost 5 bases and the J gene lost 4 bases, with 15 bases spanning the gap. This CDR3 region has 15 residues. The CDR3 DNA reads TGTGCCAGCAGCCCCCCCCGGAGGGTAGGAAACACCATATATTTT. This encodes CASSPPRRVGNTIYF.

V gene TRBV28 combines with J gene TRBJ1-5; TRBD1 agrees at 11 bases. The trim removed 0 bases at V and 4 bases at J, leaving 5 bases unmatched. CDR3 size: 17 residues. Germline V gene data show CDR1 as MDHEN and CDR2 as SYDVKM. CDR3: CASSLWGGTGGNQPQHF. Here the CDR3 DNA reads TGTGCCAGCAGTTTATGGGGAGGGACAGGGGGAAATCAGCCCCAGCATTTT.

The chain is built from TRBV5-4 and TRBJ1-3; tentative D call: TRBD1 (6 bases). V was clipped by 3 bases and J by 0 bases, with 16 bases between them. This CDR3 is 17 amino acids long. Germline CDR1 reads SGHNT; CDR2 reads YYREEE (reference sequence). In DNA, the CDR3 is TGTGCCAGCAGCTCGGGACACCCAGACCGCTCTGGAAACACCATATATTTT. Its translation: CASSSGHPDRSGNTIYF.

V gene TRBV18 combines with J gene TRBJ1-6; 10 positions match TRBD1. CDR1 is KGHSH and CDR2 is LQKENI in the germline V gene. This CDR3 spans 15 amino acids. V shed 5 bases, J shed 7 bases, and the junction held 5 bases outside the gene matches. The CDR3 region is CASSDRQGANSPLHF. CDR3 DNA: TGTGCCAGCTCAGACAGACAGGGGGCGAATTCACCCCTCCACTTT.

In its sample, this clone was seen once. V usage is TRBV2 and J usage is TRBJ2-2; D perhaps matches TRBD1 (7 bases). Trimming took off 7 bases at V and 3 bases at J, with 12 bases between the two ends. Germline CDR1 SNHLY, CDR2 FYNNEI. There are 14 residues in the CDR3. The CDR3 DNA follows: TGTGCCAGCAAGGCAGGGGGGTACACCGGGGAGCTGTTTTTT. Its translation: CASKAGGYTGELFF. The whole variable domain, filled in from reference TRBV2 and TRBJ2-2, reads EPEVTQTPSHQVTQMGQEVILRCVPISNHLYFYWYRQILGQKVEFLVSFYNNEISEKSEIFDDQFSVERPDGSNFTLKIRSTKLEDSAMYFCASKAGGYTGELFFGEGSRLTVL.

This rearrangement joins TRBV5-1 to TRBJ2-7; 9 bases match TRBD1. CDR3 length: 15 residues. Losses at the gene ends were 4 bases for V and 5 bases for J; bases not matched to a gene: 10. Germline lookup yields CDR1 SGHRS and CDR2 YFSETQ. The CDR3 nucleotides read TGCGCCAGCAGCCCCTCGGGACAGGGTTTTCACGAGCAGTACTTC. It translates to CASSPSGQGFHEQYF.

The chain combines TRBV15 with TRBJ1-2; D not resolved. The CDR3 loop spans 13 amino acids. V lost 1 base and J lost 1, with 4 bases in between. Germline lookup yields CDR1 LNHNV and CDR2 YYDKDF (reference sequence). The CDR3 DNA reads TGTGCCACCAGCAGAGCCCTTAACTATGGCTACACCTTC. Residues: CATSRALNYGYTF.

In nucleotides, the CDR3 is TGTGCCAGCAGTTCCCGGACTAGCTACGAGCAGTACTTC. Residues: CASSSRTSYEQYF. The chain joins TRBV27 to TRBJ2-7; 7 bases align to TRBD2. This CDR3 is built from 13 residues. J was trimmed by 3 bases and V by 4 bases; bases with no gene match: 3. Germline V lookup: CDR1 MNHEY, CDR2 SMNVEV (reference sequence).

In nucleotides, the CDR3 is TGTGCCAGCAGTGGTAGACAGAACACTGAAGCTTTCTTT. This codes for CASSGRQNTEAFF. The chain joins TRBV2 to TRBJ1-1; D is ambiguous. CDR1 and CDR2 (germline): SNHLY, FYNNEI. Trimming removed 4 bases at V and 1 base at J, with 7 bases between. The CDR3 is 13 amino acids.

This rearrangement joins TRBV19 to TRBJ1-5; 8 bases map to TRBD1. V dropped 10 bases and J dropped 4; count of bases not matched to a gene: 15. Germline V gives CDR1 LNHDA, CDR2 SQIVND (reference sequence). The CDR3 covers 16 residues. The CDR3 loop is CATTLGNRQGNQPQHF. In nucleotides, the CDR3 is TGTGCCACAACATTGGGTAATCGACAGGGGAATCAGCCCCAGCATTTT. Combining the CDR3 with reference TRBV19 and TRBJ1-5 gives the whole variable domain DGGITQSPKYLFRKEGQNVTLSCEQNLNHDAMYWYRQDPGQGLRLIYYSQIVNDFQKGDIAEGYSVSREKKESFPLTVTSAQKNPTAFYLCATTLGNRQGNQPQHFGDGTRLSIL.

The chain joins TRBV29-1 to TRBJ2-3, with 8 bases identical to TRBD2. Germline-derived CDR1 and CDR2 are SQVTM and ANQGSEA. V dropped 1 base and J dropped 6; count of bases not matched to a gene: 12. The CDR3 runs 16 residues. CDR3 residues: CSVEGSGGLAVDTQYF. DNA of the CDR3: TGCAGCGTTGAAGGTTCGGGAGGGCTCGCCGTGGATACGCAGTATTTT.

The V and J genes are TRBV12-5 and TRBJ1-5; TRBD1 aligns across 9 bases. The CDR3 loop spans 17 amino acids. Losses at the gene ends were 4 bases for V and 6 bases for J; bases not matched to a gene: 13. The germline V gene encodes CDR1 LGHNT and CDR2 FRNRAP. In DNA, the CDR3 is TGTGCTAGTGGTTCTATCGACCCGGGACAGGGAGGTCAGCCCCAGCATTTT. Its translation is CASGSIDPGQGGQPQHF.

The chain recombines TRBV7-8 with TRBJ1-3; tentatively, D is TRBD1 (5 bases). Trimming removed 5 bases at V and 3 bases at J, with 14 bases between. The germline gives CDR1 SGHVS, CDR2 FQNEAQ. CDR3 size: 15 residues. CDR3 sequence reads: CASSPQGRVGNTIYF. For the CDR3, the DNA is TGTGCCAGCAGCCCCCAGGGCAGGGTTGGAAACACCATATATTTT.